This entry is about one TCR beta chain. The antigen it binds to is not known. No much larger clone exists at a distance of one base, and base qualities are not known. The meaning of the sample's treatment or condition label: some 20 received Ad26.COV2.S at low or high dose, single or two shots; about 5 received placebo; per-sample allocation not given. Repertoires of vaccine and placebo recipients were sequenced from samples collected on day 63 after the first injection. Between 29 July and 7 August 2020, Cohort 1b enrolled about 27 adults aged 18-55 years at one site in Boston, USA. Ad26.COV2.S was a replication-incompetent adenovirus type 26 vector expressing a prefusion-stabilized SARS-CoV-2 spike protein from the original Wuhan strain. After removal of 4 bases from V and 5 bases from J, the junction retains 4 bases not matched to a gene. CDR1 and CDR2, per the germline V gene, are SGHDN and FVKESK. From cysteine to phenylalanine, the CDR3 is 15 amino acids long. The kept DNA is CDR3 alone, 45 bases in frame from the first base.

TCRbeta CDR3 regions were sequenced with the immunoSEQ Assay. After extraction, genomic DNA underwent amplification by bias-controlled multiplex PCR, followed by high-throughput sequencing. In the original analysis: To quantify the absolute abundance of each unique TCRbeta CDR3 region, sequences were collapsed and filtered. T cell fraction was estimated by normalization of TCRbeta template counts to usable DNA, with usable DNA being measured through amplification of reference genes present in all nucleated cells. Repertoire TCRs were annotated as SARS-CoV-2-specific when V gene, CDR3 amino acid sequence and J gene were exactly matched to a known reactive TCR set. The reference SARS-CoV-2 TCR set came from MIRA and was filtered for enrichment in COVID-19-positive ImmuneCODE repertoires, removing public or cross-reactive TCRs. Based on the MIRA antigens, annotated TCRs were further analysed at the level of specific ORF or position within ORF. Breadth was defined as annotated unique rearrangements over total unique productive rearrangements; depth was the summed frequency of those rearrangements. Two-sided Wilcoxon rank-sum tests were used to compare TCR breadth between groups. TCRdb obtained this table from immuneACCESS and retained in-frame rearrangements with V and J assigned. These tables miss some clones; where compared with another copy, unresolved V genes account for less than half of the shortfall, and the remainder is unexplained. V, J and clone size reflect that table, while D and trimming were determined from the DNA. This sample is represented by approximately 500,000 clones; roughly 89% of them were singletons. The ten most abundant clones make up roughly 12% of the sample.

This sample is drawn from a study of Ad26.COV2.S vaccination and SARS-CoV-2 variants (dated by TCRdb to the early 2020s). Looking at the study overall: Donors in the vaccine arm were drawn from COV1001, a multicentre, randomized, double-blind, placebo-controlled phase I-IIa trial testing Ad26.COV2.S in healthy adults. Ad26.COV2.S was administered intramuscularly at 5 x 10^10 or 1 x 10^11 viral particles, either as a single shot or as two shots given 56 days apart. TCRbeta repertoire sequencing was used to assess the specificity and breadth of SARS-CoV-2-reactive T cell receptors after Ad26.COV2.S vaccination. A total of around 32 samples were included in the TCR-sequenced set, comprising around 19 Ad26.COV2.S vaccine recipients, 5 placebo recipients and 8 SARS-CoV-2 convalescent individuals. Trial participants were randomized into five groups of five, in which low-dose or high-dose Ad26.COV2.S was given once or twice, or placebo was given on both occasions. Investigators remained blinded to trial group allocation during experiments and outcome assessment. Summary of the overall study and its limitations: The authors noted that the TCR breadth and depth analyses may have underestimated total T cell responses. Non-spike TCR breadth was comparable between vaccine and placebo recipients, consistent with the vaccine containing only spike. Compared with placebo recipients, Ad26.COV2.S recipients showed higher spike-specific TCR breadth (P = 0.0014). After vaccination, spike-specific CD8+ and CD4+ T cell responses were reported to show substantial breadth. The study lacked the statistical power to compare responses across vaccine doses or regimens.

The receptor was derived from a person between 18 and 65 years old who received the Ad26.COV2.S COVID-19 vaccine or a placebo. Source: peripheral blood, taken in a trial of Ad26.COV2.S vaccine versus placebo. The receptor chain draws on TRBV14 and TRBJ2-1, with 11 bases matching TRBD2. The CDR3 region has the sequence CASSLRLAGNNEQFF. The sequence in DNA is TGTGCCAGCAGCCTCCGACTAGCGGGAAACAATGAGCAGTTCTTC. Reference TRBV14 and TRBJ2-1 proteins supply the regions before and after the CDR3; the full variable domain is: EAGVTQFPSHSVIEKGQTVTLRCDPISGHDNLYWYRRVMGKEIKFLLHFVKESKQDESGMPNNRFLAERTGGTYSTLKVQPAELEDSGVYFCASSLRLAGNNEQFFGPGTRLTVL.